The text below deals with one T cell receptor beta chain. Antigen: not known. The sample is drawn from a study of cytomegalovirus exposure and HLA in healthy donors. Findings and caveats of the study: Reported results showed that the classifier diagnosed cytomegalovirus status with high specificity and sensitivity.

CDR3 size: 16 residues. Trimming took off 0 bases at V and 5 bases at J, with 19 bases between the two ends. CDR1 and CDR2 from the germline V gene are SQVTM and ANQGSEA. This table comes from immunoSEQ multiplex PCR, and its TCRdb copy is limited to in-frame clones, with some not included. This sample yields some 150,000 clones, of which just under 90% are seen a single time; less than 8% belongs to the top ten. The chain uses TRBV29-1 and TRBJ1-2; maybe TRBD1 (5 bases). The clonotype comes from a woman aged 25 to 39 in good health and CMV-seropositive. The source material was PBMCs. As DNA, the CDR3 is TGCAGCGTTGAAGATCCACGGGGGAAGATTAGGTATGGCTACACCTTC. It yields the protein CSVEDPRGKIRYGYTF.